The 9 T cell receptor beta chains below come from one sample, sequenced in a study of blood T cell repertoires in COVID-19. TCRdb keeps only in-frame clones here, not all; method: immunoSEQ multiplex PCR. Found here are about 190,000 clones, roughly nine tenths of them singletons; the top ten hold about 1.1%. The sample was peripheral blood. The receptor set was obtained from a young man with acute or convalescent COVID-19.

This rearrangement joins TRBV30 to TRBJ1-4; TRBD1 might be the D (6 bases). V lost 5 bases, J lost 13 bases, and 14 bases lay in between. The germline gives CDR1 GTSNPN, CDR2 SVGIG (reference sequence). The CDR3 loop spans 11 amino acids. The CDR3 coding sequence is TGTGCCTGGCTGGACAGTCGGAGACTGTTTTTT. Translating gives CAWLDSRRLFF. Together with reference TRBV30 and TRBJ1-4, the CDR3 gives the full variable domain: SQTIHQWPATLVQPVGSPLSLECTVEGTSNPNLYWYRQAAGRGLQLLFYSVGIGQISSEVPQNLSASRPQDRQFILSSKKLLLSDSGFYLCAWLDSRRLFFGSGTQLSVL.

The V call is TRBV5-1, the J call TRBJ2-7; D may be TRBD2 (5 bases). The CDR3 spans 13 residues. V was pared by 4 bases and J by 6 bases, with 14 bases between. CDR1 and CDR2 from the germline V gene are SGHRS and YFSETQ. The CDR3 DNA follows: TGCGCCAGCAGCCGGTTGCGGGCCAGCGAGCAGTACTTC. As protein: CASSRLRASEQYF.

This chain links TRBV6-5 with TRBJ1-2; 10 positions agree with TRBD1. CDR3 length: 13 residues. The junction had 5 bases not matched to a gene; V was cut back by 8 bases and J by 5 bases. Germline V gives CDR1 MNHEY, CDR2 SVGAGI. CDR3 residues: CASLGQGGYGYTF. CDR3 DNA sequence: TGTGCCAGCCTTGGACAGGGGGGATATGGCTACACCTTC.

The chain has TRBV15 and TRBJ2-1; 9 bases fit TRBD1. V trimming: 9 bases; J trimming: 5 bases; junction bases outside the gene matches: 14. The CDR3 has 16 residues. Germline V gene sequence: CDR1 LNHNV, CDR2 YYDKDF (reference sequence). CDR3 sequence reads: CATRRTGGAGDNEQFF. In nucleotides, the CDR3 is TGTGCCACTCGCAGAACAGGGGGCGCAGGGGACAATGAGCAGTTCTTC.

V usage is TRBV6-6 and J usage is TRBJ2-7, with 9 bases identical to TRBD1. The CDR3 is 12 amino acids. Germline CDR1 is MNHNY and CDR2 is SVGAGI (reference sequence). V lost 6 bases and J lost 3; bases outside the gene matches: 0. As DNA, the CDR3 is TGTGCCAGCAGGGACAGGGGCTACGAGCAGTACTTC. Translating gives CASRDRGYEQYF.

The chain recombines TRBV5-6 with TRBJ2-2; D possibly corresponds to TRBD1 (6 bases). This CDR3 region has 14 residues. CDR1 is SGHDT, CDR2 YYEEEE, per germline. Trimming removed 6 bases from V and 6 bases from J, with 15 bases in between. The CDR3 coding sequence is TGTGCCAGCACCATCGGACAGATCCCCGGGGAGCTGTTTTTT. Its translation: CASTIGQIPGELFF.

This chain joins TRBV27 and TRBJ1-4; 7 positions agree with TRBD1. Trimming at V came to 6 bases and at J to 3 bases, leaving 13 bases not matched to a gene. The germline CDR1 and CDR2 sequences are MNHEY and SMNVEV (reference sequence). The CDR3 is 17 residues long. CDR3 region: CASRRQGSSTSNEKLFF. The CDR3 nucleotides read TGTGCCAGCAGGCGACAGGGTTCATCTACCTCTAATGAAAAACTGTTTTTT.

The rearrangement links TRBV7-9 to TRBJ1-5; TRBD1 might be the D (6 bases). This CDR3 region has 13 residues. Germline values: CDR1 SEHNR, CDR2 FQNEAQ (reference sequence). V lost 3 bases, J lost 4 bases, and 7 bases lay in between. CDR3 nucleotide sequence: TGTGCCAGCAGCTTTCAGGGGAATCAGCCCCAGCATTTT. Amino acid sequence: CASSFQGNQPQHF.

This rearrangement joins TRBV7-9 to TRBJ2-3; D remains unclear. Trimming stripped 7 bases from V and 4 bases from J, with 9 bases between. The germline gives CDR1 SEHNR, CDR2 FQNEAQ (reference sequence). This CDR3 region has 12 residues. The CDR3 DNA follows: TGTGCCAGCAACGGGTTGGCAGATACGCAGTATTTT. This gives the protein CASNGLADTQYF.